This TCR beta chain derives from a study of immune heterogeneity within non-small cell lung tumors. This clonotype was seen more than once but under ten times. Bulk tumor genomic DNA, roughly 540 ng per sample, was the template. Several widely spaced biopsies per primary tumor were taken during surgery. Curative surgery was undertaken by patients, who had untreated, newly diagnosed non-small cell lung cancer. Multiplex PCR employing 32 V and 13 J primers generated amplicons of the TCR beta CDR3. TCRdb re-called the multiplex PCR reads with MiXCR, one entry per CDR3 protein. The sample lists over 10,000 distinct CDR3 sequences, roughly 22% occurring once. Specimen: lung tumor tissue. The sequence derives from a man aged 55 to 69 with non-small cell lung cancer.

In nucleotides, the CDR3 is TGTGCCAGCAGACAGGGGAACTCCAAAAACATTCAGTACTTC. This encodes CASRQGNSKNIQYF. The chain links TRBV28 to TRBJ2-4, with 7 bases fitting TRBD1. The ends lost 6 bases at V and 2 bases at J; junction bases unmatched: 4. From germline, CDR1 is MDHEN and CDR2 SYDVKM. The CDR3 is made up of 14 amino acids.